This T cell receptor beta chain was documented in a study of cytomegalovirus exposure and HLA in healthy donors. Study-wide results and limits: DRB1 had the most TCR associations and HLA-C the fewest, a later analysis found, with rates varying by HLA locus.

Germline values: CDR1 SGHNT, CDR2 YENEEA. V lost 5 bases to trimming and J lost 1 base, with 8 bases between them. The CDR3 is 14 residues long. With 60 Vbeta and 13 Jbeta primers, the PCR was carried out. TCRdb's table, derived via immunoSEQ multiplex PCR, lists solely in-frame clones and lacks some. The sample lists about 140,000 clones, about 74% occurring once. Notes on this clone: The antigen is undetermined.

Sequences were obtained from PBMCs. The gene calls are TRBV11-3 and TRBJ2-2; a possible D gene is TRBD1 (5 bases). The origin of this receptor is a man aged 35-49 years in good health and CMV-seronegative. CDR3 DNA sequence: TGTGCCAGCAGCCCCGACAGGAACACCGGGGAGCTGTTTTTT. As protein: CASSPDRNTGELFF.